Presented here are 27 T cell receptor beta chains from one specimen sequenced in a study of blood T cell repertoires in COVID-19. Method: immunoSEQ multiplex PCR; TCRdb's copy keeps in-frame clones and lacks some. The table records roughly 670,000 clones, about 90% of them present only once. Sample: peripheral blood. All receptors derive from a woman between 18 and 29 years old with acute or convalescent COVID-19.

V gene TRBV12-3 or TRBV12-4 combines with J gene TRBJ1-2, with 7 bases aligning to TRBD1. CDR3 size: 13 residues. After removal of 5 bases from V and 7 bases from J, the junction contained 7 bases not matched to a gene. The CDR3 region has the DNA TGTGCCAGCAGTCAGACAGGGTTTAGTGGCTACACCTTC. It codes for CASSQTGFSGYTF.

V usage is TRBV27 and J usage is TRBJ2-6; D is unclear. This CDR3 has 15 amino acids. The V end was cut by 5 bases, the J end by 0 bases, with 8 bases between. Germline V gene data show CDR1 as MNHEY and CDR2 as SMNVEV (reference sequence). The CDR3 nucleotides read TGTGCCAGCAGTCCCCTCCCCTCTGGGGCCAACGTCCTGACTTTC. It yields the protein CASSPLPSGANVLTF. The full variable domain, its missing parts supplied by reference TRBV27 and TRBJ2-6, is EAQVTQNPRYLITVTGKKLTVTCSQNMNHEYMSWYRQDPGLGLRQIYYSMNVEVTDKGDVPEGYKVSRKEKRNFPLILESPSPNQTSLYFCASSPLPSGANVLTFGAGSRLTVL.

The chain couples TRBV29-1 to TRBJ2-2, with 11 bases aligning to TRBD2. Germline V lookup: CDR1 SQVTM, CDR2 ANQGSEA. V shed 8 bases and J 0 bases; nucleotides not matched to a gene: 11. This CDR3 comprises 17 residues. DNA for the CDR3: TGCAGCATCCCCGGGACTAGCGGTAACGCGAACACCGGGGAGCTGTTTTTT. Translated, it gives CSIPGTSGNANTGELFF.

V gene TRBV3-1 (or the pseudogene TRBV3-2) combines with J gene TRBJ2-1; 9 nucleotides line up with TRBD2. Germline assignment: CDR1 LGHDT and CDR2 YNNKEL (reference sequence). CDR3 length equals 16 residues. The V segment lost 0 bases and the J segment 5 bases; nucleotides outside the gene matches: 5. The CDR3 sequence: CASSQDWLAGNNEQFF. The CDR3 DNA reads as TGTGCCAGCAGCCAAGATTGGCTAGCGGGGAACAATGAGCAGTTCTTC.

This chain uses TRBV3-1 (or the pseudogene TRBV3-2) with TRBJ1-2, with TRBD1 identical over 7 bases. After removal of 0 bases from V and 4 bases from J, the junction contained 5 bases not matched to a gene. The CDR3 consists of 15 residues. CDR1 LGHDT and CDR2 YNNKEL come from the germline V gene (reference sequence). The CDR3 reads CASSQETDRIYGYTF. CDR3 DNA sequence: TGTGCCAGCAGCCAAGAGACGGACAGGATCTATGGCTACACCTTC.

The gene calls are TRBV7-9 and TRBJ1-2; D gene unclear. CDR3 length equals 13 residues. Trimming pared 0 bases from V and 8 bases from J, leaving 10 bases between. Looked up from germline, CDR1 is SEHNR and CDR2 is FQNEAQ (reference sequence). As DNA, the CDR3 is TGTGCCAGCAGCTTAGCAGCAGGCACAGGCTACACCTTC. Encoded protein: CASSLAAGTGYTF.

This rearrangement joins TRBV30 to TRBJ1-1; D unclear. The CDR3 spans 13 residues. Looked up from germline, CDR1 is GTSNPN and CDR2 is SVGIG (reference sequence). Trimming stripped 3 bases from V and 1 base from J, with 9 bases between. This chain's CDR3 is CAWRGEKNTEAFF. CDR3 bases: TGTGCCTGGAGGGGAGAAAAGAACACTGAAGCTTTCTTT.

V usage is TRBV6-5 and J usage is TRBJ1-1; D is unresolved. Trimming cost V 6 bases and J 3 bases, with 14 bases left between them. Germline V gives CDR1 MNHEY, CDR2 SVGAGI. The CDR3 contains 14 residues. This chain's CDR3 is CASSTRKRDTEAFF. As DNA, the CDR3 is TGTGCCAGCAGCACAAGGAAGAGGGACACTGAAGCTTTCTTT.

This clone was recorded once. The chain has TRBV6-5 and TRBJ2-1; the match to TRBD2 covers 12 bases. V dropped 7 bases and J dropped 9; count of bases not matched to a gene: 7. The CDR3 is 14 amino acids. Germline CDR1 reads MNHEY; CDR2 reads SVGAGI. The CDR3, as DNA: TGTGCCAGCATCCTAGCGGGGGGGTTCGGTGAGCAGTTCTTC. It yields the protein CASILAGGFGEQFF.

The rearrangement links TRBV24-1 to TRBJ2-2; D might be TRBD2 (5 bases). V was pared by 2 bases and J by 6 bases, with 9 bases between. CDR3 size: 14 residues. The V gene's germline CDR1 is KGHDR and CDR2 SFDVKD. The CDR3 region is CATSDYKEAGELFF. Here the CDR3 DNA reads TGTGCCACCAGTGATTACAAGGAGGCCGGGGAGCTGTTTTTT.

The V and J genes are TRBV27 and TRBJ1-2, with 7 bases identical to TRBD1. The CDR3 is 14 amino acids. V lost 6 bases and J lost 3; bases outside the gene matches: 7. Germline CDR1 reads MNHEY; CDR2 reads SMNVEV (reference sequence). In DNA form, the CDR3 reads TGTGCCAGCAGAAACCTCGGGACAGACTATGGCTACACCTTC. This encodes CASRNLGTDYGYTF.

CDR3 DNA: TGCAGTGCTAGTCCCAGGGGCCACGAGCAGTACTTC. Its translation: CSASPRGHEQYF. The chain joins TRBV20-1 to TRBJ2-7, with D perhaps TRBD1 (6 bases). V was pared by 3 bases and J by 5 bases, with 11 bases between. This CDR3 is 12 amino acids long. The V gene's germline CDR1 is DFQATT and CDR2 SNEGSKA (reference sequence).

The chain recombines TRBV6-5 with TRBJ1-1; 10 bases line up with TRBD1. Germline-derived CDR1 and CDR2 are MNHEY and SVGAGI. The trim removed 7 bases at V and 4 bases at J, leaving 6 bases unmatched. CDR3 length: 14 residues. Written as DNA, the CDR3 is TGTGCCAGCACCCATCGGACAGGGGGCACTGAAGCTTTCTTT. Protein: CASTHRTGGTEAFF.

The rearrangement uses TRBV19 and TRBJ2-1; 11 nucleotides match TRBD2. The CDR3 contains 19 residues. After removal of 6 bases from V and 10 bases from J, the junction contained 23 bases not matched to a gene. Germline loops: CDR1 LNHDA, CDR2 SQIVND (reference sequence). CDR3 region: CASSPASILGSGGGWEQFF. Written as DNA, the CDR3 is TGTGCCAGTAGCCCCGCATCCATCCTAGGTAGCGGGGGGGGATGGGAGCAGTTCTTC.

V usage is TRBV9 and J usage is TRBJ2-3, with a possible D match to TRBD2 (6 bases). V lost 0 bases to trimming and J lost 6 bases, with 14 bases between them. Germline CDR1 SGDLS, CDR2 YYNGEE. The CDR3 spans 15 residues. CDR3 bases: TGTGCCAGCAGCGTAGGTTGGCTAGCGTATGATACGCAGTATTTT. It encodes CASSVGWLAYDTQYF.

This chain connects TRBV3-1 (or the pseudogene TRBV3-2) to TRBJ1-6; 10 bases match TRBD1. The V segment lost 4 bases and the J segment 6 bases; nucleotides outside the gene matches: 0. Germline CDR1 is LGHDT and CDR2 is YNNKEL (reference sequence). There are 14 residues in the CDR3. CDR3 bases: TGTGCCAGCAGCCGGACAGGGGGTAATTCACCCCTCCACTTT. Encoded protein: CASSRTGGNSPLHF.

This clone was found once. The V call is TRBV5-4, the J call TRBJ1-1; D possibly corresponds to TRBD1 (5 bases). V dropped 5 bases and J dropped 3 bases, with 14 bases sitting between them. There are 14 residues in the CDR3. Germline lookup yields CDR1 SGHNT and CDR2 YYREEE (reference sequence). CDR3 sequence reads: CASSPVWGDTEAFF. In DNA, the CDR3 is TGTGCCAGCAGTCCCGTTTGGGGGGACACTGAAGCTTTCTTT.

The CDR3: CASSVRAVDNSPLHF. In DNA, the CDR3 is TGTGCCAGCAGTGTGCGGGCGGTAGATAATTCACCCCTCCACTTT. This chain links TRBV2 with TRBJ1-6; no clear D gene. Germline CDR1 is SNHLY and CDR2 is FYNNEI. Deletions cut 4 bases from V and 5 bases from J, with 12 bases between. The CDR3 is 15 amino acids. Full variable domain (missing parts from reference TRBV2 and TRBJ1-6): EPEVTQTPSHQVTQMGQEVILRCVPISNHLYFYWYRQILGQKVEFLVSFYNNEISEKSEIFDDQFSVERPDGSNFTLKIRSTKLEDSAMYFCASSVRAVDNSPLHFGNGTRLTVT.

V and J are TRBV4-2 and TRBJ2-2; 9 bases align to TRBD2. CDR1 and CDR2 from the germline V gene are LGHNA and YNFKEQ. J lost 5 bases, V lost 0 bases, and 4 bases had no gene match. The CDR3 has 16 amino acids. CDR3 DNA: TGTGCCAGCAGCCAAGAAAGTGGACTAGCGACCGGGGAGCTGTTTTTT. Encoded protein: CASSQESGLATGELFF.

This clone has only a few counts. This chain links TRBV7-7 with TRBJ1-2, with D hard to call. This CDR3 spans 16 amino acids. V lost 3 bases to trimming and J lost 4 bases, with 18 bases between them. Germline CDR1 SSHAT, CDR2 FNYEAQ (reference sequence). The CDR3 here is CASSFPAGQEVYGYTF. The CDR3 nucleotides are TGTGCCAGCAGCTTCCCCGCCGGCCAGGAGGTCTATGGCTACACCTTC.

V gene TRBV5-5 combines with J gene TRBJ2-7; D uncertain. V lost 1 base and J lost 1, with 9 bases in between. This CDR3 is built from 14 residues. Germline V gene sequence: CDR1 SGHKS, CDR2 YYEKEE (reference sequence). The CDR3 DNA sequence: TGTGCCAGCAGCTTGCACAGCCCGTCCTACGAGCAGTACTTC. Encoded protein: CASSLHSPSYEQYF.

The chain has TRBV15 and TRBJ1-1; D is unresolved. The V end was cut by 0 bases, the J end by 1 base, with 6 bases between. The CDR3 covers 14 residues. Germline V gene lookup returns CDR1 LNHNV and CDR2 YYDKDF (reference sequence). DNA for the CDR3: TGTGCCACCAGCAGAGATCCAGAGAACACTGAAGCTTTCTTT. Amino acid sequence: CATSRDPENTEAFF.

V and J are TRBV29-1 and TRBJ2-5; TRBD2 aligns across 9 bases. V dropped 1 base and J dropped 2; count of bases not matched to a gene: 5. The germline CDR1 and CDR2 sequences are SQVTM and ANQGSEA. There are 15 residues in the CDR3. The CDR3 reads CSVEGLAVSQETQYF. The CDR3 region has the DNA TGCAGCGTTGAAGGACTAGCGGTATCACAAGAGACCCAGTACTTC.

The CDR3 sequence is CASSSWTGGTEAFF. In nucleotides, the CDR3 is TGTGCCAGCAGCTCATGGACAGGGGGCACTGAAGCTTTCTTT. This sequence joins TRBV11-2 and TRBJ1-1, with 10 positions matching TRBD1. This CDR3 is built from 14 residues. Germline CDR1 is SGHAT and CDR2 is FQNNGV. V shed 4 bases and J 4 bases; nucleotides not matched to a gene: 3.

The V gene is TRBV25-1, the J gene TRBJ2-5; 8 bases match TRBD2. Germline CDR1 and CDR2: MGHDK and SYGVNS. The trim removed 1 base at V and 2 bases at J, leaving 6 bases unmatched. The CDR3 length is 16 residues. CDR3 sequence (DNA): TGTGCCAGCAGTGAATCTCTCGGGGGGGGACAAGAGACCCAGTACTTC. Amino acids: CASSESLGGGQETQYF.

The chain uses TRBV13 and TRBJ1-6, with TRBD1 as a possible D gene (5 bases). Trimming left V 1 base short and J 8 bases short, with 12 bases between. The CDR3 is made up of 15 amino acids. Germline V gene sequence: CDR1 PRHDT, CDR2 FYEKMQ (reference sequence). The CDR3 spells CASSLAAGRHSPLHF. The CDR3 coding sequence is TGTGCCAGCAGCTTAGCGGCAGGGAGGCATTCACCCCTCCACTTT.

For this clone: This CDR3 is also generated by other DNA sequences in the sample. V gene TRBV2 combines with J gene TRBJ2-5, with no clear D. Trimming left V 4 bases short and J 5 bases short, with 8 bases between. This CDR3 comprises 12 residues. From germline, CDR1 is SNHLY and CDR2 FYNNEI. Here the CDR3 DNA reads TGTGCCAGCAGTGTACGCGGCGAGACCCAGTACTTC. Protein product: CASSVRGETQYF.